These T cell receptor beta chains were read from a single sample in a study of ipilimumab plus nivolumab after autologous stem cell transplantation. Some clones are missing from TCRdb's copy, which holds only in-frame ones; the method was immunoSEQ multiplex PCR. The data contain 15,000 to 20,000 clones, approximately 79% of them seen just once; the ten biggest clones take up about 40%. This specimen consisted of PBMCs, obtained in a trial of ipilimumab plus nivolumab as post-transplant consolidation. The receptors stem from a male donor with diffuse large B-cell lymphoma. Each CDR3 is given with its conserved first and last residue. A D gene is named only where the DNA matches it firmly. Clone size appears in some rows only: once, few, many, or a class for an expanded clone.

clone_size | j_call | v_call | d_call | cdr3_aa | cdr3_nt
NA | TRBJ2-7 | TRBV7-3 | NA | CASSLTGTSHEQYF | TGTGCCAGCAGCTTAACGGGTACTAGTCACGAGCAGTACTTC
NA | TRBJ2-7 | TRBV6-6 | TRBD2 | CASSYSAGESKEQYF | TGTGCCAGCAGTTACTCGGCGGGAGAATCGAAAGAGCAGTACTTC
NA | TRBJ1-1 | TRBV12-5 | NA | CASGLVPVNTEAFF | TGTGCTAGTGGTTTGGTACCCGTGAACACTGAAGCTTTCTTT
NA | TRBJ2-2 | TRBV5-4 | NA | CATQDSRAANTGELFF | TGTGCCACCCAAGACTCCCGGGCCGCGAACACCGGGGAGCTGTTTTTT
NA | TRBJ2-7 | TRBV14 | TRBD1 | CASSQGAWGQTLYEQYF | TGTGCCAGCAGCCAAGGCGCGTGGGGACAGACGCTCTACGAGCAGTACTTC
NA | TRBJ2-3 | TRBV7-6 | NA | CASSLQGDTQYF | TGTGCCAGCAGCTTACAGGGAGATACGCAGTATTTT
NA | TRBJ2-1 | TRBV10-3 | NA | CAISESGAYNEQFF | TGTGCCATCAGTGAAAGCGGAGCCTACAATGAGCAGTTCTTC
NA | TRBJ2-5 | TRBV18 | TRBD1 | CASRSQGAGETQYF | TGTGCCAGCCGGTCTCAGGGGGCAGGAGAGACCCAGTACTTC
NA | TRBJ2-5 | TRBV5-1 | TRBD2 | CASSSGLAGAPLYF | TGCGCCAGCAGCTCCGGACTAGCGGGGGCCCCGCTGTACTTC
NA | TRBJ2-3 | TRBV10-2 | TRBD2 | CASSEAGLAGTDTQYF | TGCGCCAGCAGTGAGGCCGGACTAGCGGGCACAGATACGCAGTATTTT
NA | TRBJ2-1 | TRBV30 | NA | CAWDGGGNEQFF | TGTGCCTGGGACGGGGGAGGCAATGAGCAGTTCTTC
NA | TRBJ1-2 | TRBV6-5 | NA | CASSYGRDWSGYTF | TGTGCCAGCAGTTACGGACGGGATTGGAGTGGCTACACCTTC
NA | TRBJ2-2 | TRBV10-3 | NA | CAITRDDKNTGELFF | TGTGCCATCACCCGGGACGATAAGAACACCGGGGAGCTGTTTTTT
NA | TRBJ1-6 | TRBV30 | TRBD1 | CAWSAGTVLYNSPLHF | TGTGCCTGGAGTGCCGGGACAGTCCTTTATAATTCACCCCTCCACTTT
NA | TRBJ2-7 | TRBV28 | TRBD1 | CASSLSRGHYEQYF | TGTGCCAGCAGTTTGTCGAGGGGGCACTACGAGCAGTACTTC
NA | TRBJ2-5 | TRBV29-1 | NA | CSAGGLQETQYF | TGCAGCGCCGGGGGACTTCAAGAGACCCAGTACTTC
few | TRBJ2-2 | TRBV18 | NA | CASSLSTGAAGELFF | TGTGCCAGCTCCCTTTCGACCGGGGCCGCCGGGGAGCTGTTTTTT
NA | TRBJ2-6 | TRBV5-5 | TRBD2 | CASSSTPGGFSGANVLTF | TGTGCCAGCAGCTCCACCCCGGGGGGATTCTCTGGGGCCAACGTCCTGACTTTC
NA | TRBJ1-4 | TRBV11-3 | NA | CASSQGAANEKLFF | TGTGCCAGCTCGCAAGGGGCGGCTAATGAAAAACTGTTTTTT
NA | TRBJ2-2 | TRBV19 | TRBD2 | CASSTSGNTGELFF | TGTGCCAGTAGTACTAGCGGGAACACCGGGGAGCTGTTTTTT
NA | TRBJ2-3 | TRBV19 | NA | CASSISTSPFGDTQYF | TGTGCCAGTAGTATCTCGACTAGTCCCTTTGGAGATACGCAGTATTTT
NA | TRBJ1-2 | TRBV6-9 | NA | CASSSGPRGRDGYTF | TGTGCCAGCAGTTCTGGGCCCCGGGGGCGGGATGGCTACACCTTC
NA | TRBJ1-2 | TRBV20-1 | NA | CSATGNYGYTF | TGCAGTGCTACAGGGAACTATGGCTACACCTTC
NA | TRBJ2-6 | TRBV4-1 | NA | CASSPARQAYSGANVLTF | TGCGCCAGCAGCCCCGCCCGACAGGCCTACTCTGGGGCCAACGTCCTGACTTTC
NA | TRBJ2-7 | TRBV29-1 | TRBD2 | CSVELAGGEQYF | TGCAGCGTTGAACTAGCGGGGGGCGAGCAGTACTTC
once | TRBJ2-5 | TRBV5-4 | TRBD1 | CASSQTGIETQYF | TGTGCCAGCAGCCAGACAGGGATAGAGACCCAGTACTTC
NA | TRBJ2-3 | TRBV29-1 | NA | CSVGRGTDTQYF | TGCAGCGTTGGGCGCGGGACAGATACGCAGTATTTT
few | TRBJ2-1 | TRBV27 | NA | CASSQDWGSYNEQFF | TGTGCCAGCAGTCAGGACTGGGGCTCCTACAATGAGCAGTTCTTC
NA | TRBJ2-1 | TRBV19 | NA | CASSSGPLGYNEQFF | TGTGCCAGTAGTTCGGGACCCCTAGGCTACAATGAGCAGTTCTTC
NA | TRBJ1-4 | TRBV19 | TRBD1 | CASGDRVDEKLFF | TGTGCCAGTGGGGACAGGGTTGATGAAAAACTGTTTTTT
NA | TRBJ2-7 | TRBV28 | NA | CASSFRSFEQYF | TGTGCCAGCAGTTTCCGCTCGTTTGAGCAGTACTTC
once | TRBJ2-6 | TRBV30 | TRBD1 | CACRARDRGESGANVLTF | TGTGCCTGTAGGGCTCGGGACAGGGGGGAATCTGGGGCCAACGTCCTGACTTTC
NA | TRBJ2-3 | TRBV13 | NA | CASASEDHLLAYF | TGTGCCAGCGCCAGCGAGGACCACCTATTGGCGTATTTT
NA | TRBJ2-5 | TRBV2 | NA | CASTLDAQGLKTQYF | TGTGCCAGCACCCTCGACGCACAAGGATTGAAGACCCAGTACTTC
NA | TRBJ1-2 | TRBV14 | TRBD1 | CASSQLRGSGQGIDGYTF | TGTGCCAGCAGCCAGCTAAGAGGTTCCGGACAGGGGATTGATGGCTACACCTTC
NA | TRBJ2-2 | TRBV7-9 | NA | CASSLAANTGELFF | TGTGCCAGCAGCTTAGCGGCTAACACCGGGGAGCTGTTTTTT
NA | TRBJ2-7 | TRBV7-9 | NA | CASSLRLGGSYEQYF | TGTGCCAGCAGCCTGCGTTTAGGGGGTTCGTACGAGCAGTACTTC
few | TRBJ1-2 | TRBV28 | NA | CASNSFYGYTF | TGTGCCAGCAATAGCTTCTATGGCTACACCTTC
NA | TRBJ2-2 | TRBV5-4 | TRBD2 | CASSLGPLSGRTGELFF | TGTGCCAGCAGCTTGGGCCCCCTTAGCGGGAGAACCGGGGAGCTGTTTTTT
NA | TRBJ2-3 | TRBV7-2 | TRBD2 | CASSRTRLAGGGADTQYF | TGTGCCAGCAGCCGAACACGACTAGCGGGGGGGGGCGCAGATACGCAGTATTTT
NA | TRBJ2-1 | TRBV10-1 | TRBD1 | CASSQRRDRGQFF | TGCGCCAGCAGCCAACGCAGGGACAGGGGGCAGTTCTTC
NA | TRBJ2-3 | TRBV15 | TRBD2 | CATSRGPSGGGDTQYF | TGTGCCACCAGCAGAGGTCCTAGCGGGGGCGGGGATACGCAGTATTTT
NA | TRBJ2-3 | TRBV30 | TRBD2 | CAWKAGGPSITDTQYF | TGTGCCTGGAAAGCGGGGGGCCCGAGTATTACAGATACGCAGTATTTT
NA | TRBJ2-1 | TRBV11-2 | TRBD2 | CASSLDLRGAYNEQFF | TGTGCCAGCAGCTTAGATCTGCGGGGGGCCTACAATGAGCAGTTCTTC
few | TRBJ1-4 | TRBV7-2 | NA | CASSLAVQAEKLFF | TGTGCCAGCAGCTTAGCTGTCCAGGCTGAAAAACTGTTTTTT
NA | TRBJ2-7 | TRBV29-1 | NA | CSVEGGEAYEQYF | TGCAGCGTTGAAGGAGGGGAAGCCTACGAGCAGTACTTC
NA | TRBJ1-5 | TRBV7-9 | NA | CASSATGYTQPQHF | TGTGCCAGCAGCGCTACAGGGTACACTCAGCCCCAGCATTTT
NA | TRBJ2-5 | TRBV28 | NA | CASSLLVQETQYF | TGTGCCAGCAGTTTGTTAGTACAAGAGACCCAGTACTTC
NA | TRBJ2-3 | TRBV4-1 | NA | CASSHRLSGTDTQYF | TGCGCCAGCAGCCACAGGCTTAGCGGCACAGATACGCAGTATTTT
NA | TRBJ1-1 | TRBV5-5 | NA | CASSLVAGTWAEAFF | TGTGCCAGCAGCTTGGTGGCAGGGACTTGGGCTGAAGCTTTCTTT
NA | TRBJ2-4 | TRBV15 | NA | CATTGPLAKNIQYF | TGTGCCACCACTGGACCGTTAGCCAAAAACATTCAGTACTTC
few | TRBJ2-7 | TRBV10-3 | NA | CATASEGFGEQYF | TGTGCCACAGCGTCAGAGGGGTTCGGCGAGCAGTACTTC